Many counts were recorded for the clone carrying this T cell receptor (beta chain). This specimen comes from a study of T-cell reconstitution after alpha-beta-depleted transplantation in children. J was trimmed by 0 bases and V by 5 bases; bases with no gene match: 6. CDR1 is SGHTA, CDR2 FQGNSA, per germline. The CDR3 has 16 amino acids. Unique molecular identifiers were incorporated during preparation of the TCRbeta library. Via MiXCR, TCRdb re-called the PCR reads, giving one row per CDR3 protein. The table includes about 110,000 distinct CDR3 sequences, approximately 10% detected once. The V gene is TRBV7-2, the J gene TRBJ2-4; 8 bases are shared with TRBD1. The sample in question was PBMCs from the stem cell graft donor, obtained from the stem cell graft. The clonotype originates from a human donor who donated a stem cell graft to a child with acute lymphoblastic leukemia. The CDR3 DNA sequence: TGTGCCAGCAGCCCTGGACAGGGTCTAGCCAAAAACATTCAGTACTTC. Protein: CASSPGQGLAKNIQYF.